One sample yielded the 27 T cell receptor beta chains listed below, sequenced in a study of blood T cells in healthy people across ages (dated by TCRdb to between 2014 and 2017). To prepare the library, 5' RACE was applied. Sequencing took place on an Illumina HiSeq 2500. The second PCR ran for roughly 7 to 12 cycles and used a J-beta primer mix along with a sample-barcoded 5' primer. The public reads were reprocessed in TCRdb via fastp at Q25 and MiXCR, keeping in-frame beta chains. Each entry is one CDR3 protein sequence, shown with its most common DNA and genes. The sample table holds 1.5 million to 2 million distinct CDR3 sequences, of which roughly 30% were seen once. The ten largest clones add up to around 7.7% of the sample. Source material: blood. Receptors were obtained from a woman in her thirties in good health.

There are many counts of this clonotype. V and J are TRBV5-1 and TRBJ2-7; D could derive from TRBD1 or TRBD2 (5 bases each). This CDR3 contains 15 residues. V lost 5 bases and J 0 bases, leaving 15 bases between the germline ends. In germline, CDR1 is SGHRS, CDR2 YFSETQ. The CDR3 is CASRSQEGTSYEQYF. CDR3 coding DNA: TGCGCCAGCAGATCCCAAGAGGGGACCTCCTACGAGCAGTACTTC. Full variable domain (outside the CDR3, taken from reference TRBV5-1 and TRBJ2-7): KAGVTQTPRYLIKTRGQQVTLSCSPISGHRSVSWYQQTPGQGLQFLFEYFSETQRNKGNFPGRFSGRQFSNSRSEMNVSTLELGDSALYLCASRSQEGTSYEQYFGPGTRLTVT.

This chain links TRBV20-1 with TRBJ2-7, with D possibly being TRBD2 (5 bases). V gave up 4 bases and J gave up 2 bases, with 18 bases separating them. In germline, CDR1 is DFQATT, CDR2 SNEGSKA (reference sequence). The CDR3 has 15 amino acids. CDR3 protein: CSAMPLRDAPYEQYF. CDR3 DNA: TGCAGTGCTATGCCACTCCGGGATGCTCCCTACGAGCAGTACTTC.

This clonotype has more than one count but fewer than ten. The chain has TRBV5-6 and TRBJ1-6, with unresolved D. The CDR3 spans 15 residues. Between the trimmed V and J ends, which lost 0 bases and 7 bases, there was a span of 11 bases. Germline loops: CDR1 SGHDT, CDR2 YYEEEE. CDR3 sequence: CASSLGGGSNSPLHF. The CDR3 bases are TGTGCCAGCAGCTTGGGCGGCGGATCCAATTCACCCCTCCACTTT.

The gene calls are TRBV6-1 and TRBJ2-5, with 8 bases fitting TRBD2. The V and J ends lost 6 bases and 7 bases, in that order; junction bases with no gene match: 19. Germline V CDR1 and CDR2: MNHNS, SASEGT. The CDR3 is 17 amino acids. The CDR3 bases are TGTGCCAGCAGATCGGATAGCGGGGTTCTCGGGGGGGGGACCCAGTACTTC. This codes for CASRSDSGVLGGGTQYF.

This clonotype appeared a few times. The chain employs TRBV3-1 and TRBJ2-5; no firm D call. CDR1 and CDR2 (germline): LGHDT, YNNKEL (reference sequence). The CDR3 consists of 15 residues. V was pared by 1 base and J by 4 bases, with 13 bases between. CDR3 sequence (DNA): TGTGCCAGCAGCCAAGTCTGGACCCAAGGAGAGACCCAGTACTTC. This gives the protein CASSQVWTQGETQYF.

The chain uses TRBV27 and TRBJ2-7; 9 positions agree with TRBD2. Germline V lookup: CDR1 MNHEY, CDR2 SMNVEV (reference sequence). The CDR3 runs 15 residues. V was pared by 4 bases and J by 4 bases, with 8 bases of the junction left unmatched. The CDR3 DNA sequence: TGTGCCAGCAGTTCCCTTTCGCGGGAGGGATACGAGCAGTACTTC. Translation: CASSSLSREGYEQYF.

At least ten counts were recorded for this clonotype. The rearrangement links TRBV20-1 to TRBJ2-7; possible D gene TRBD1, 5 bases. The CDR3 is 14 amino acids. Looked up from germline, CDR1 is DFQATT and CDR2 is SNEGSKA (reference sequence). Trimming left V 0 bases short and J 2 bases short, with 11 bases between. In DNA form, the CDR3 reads TGCAGTGCTAGAGATCAAGGACATCCCTACGAGCAGTACTTC. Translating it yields CSARDQGHPYEQYF.

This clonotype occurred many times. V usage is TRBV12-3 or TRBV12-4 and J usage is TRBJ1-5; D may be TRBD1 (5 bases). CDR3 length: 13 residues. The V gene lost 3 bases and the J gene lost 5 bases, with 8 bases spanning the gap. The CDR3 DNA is TGTGCCAGCAGTTTGGCCAGGGATCAGCCCCAGCATTTT. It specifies CASSLARDQPQHF.

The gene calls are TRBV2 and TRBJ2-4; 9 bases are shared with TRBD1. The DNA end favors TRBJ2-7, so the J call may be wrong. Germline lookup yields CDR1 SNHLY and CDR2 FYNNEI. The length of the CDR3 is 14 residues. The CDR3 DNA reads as TGTGCCAGCAGTGCCGGGACAGGGAAGTACGAGCAGTACTTC. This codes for CASSAGTGKYEQYF.

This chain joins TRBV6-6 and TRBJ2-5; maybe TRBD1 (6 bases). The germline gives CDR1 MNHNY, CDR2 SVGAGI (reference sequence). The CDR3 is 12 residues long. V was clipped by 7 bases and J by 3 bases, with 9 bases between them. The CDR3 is CASNRDKETQYF. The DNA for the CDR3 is TGTGCCAGCAATAGGGACAAAGAGACCCAGTACTTC.

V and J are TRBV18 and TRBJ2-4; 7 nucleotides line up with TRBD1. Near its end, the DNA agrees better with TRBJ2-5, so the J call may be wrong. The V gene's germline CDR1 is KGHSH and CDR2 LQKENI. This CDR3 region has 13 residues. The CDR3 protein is CASSTTGKETQYF. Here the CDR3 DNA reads TGTGCCAGCTCAACGACAGGGAAAGAGACCCAGTACTTC.

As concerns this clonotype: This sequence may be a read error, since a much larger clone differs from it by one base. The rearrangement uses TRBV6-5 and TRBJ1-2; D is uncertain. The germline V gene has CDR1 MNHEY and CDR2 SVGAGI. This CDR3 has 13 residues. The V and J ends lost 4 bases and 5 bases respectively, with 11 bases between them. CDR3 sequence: CASSSTPEYGYTF. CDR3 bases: TGTGCCAGCAGTTCGACGCCGGAGTATGGCTACACCTTC.

The CDR3 DNA reads as TGTGCCAGCAGCCAGGACAGGGGCCTTGAAAAACTGTTTTTT. Its translation is CASSQDRGLEKLFF. The chain uses TRBV12-3 or TRBV12-4 and TRBJ1-4, with 9 positions matching TRBD1. J was trimmed by 7 bases and V by 6 bases; bases with no gene match: 6. The CDR3 is 14 amino acids.

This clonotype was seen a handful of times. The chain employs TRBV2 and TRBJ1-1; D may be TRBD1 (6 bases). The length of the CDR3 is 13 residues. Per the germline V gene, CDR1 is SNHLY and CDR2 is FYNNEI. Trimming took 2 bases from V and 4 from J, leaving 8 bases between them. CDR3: CASSEQGSTEAFF. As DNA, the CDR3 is TGTGCCAGCAGTGAACAGGGGAGCACTGAAGCTTTCTTT.

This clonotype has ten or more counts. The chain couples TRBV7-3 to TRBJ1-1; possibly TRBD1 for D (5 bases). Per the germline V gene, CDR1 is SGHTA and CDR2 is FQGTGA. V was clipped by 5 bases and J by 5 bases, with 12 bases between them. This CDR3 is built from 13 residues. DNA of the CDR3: TGTGCCAGCAGCGCAGGGTTGGCAACTGAAGCTTTCTTT. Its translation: CASSAGLATEAFF.

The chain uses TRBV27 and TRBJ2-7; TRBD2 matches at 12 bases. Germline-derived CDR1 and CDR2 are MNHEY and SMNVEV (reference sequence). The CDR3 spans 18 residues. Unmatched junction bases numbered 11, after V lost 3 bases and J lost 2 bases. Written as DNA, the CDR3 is TGTGCCAGCAGTTTGAGGGGTGGACTAGCGGGAATACCCTACGAGCAGTACTTC. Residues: CASSLRGGLAGIPYEQYF.

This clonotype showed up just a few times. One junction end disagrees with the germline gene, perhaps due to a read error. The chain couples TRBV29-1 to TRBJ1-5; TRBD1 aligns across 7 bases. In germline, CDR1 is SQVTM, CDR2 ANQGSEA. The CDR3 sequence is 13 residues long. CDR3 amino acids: CSVETQGDQPRHF. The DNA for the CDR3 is TGCAGCGTTGAAACCCAGGGGGATCAGCCCCGGCATTTT. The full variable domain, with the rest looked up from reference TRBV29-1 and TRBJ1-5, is SAVISQKPSRDICQRGTSLTIQCQVDSQVTMMFWYRQQPGQSLTLIATANQGSEATYESGFVIDKFPISRPNLTFSTLTVSNMSPEDSSIYLCSVETQGDQPRHFGDGTRLSIL.

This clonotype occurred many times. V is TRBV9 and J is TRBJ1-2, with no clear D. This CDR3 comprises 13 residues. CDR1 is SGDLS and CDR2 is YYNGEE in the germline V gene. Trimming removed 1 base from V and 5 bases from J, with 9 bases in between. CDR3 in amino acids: CASSVLGWYGYTF. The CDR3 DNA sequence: TGTGCCAGCAGCGTATTGGGGTGGTATGGCTACACCTTC.

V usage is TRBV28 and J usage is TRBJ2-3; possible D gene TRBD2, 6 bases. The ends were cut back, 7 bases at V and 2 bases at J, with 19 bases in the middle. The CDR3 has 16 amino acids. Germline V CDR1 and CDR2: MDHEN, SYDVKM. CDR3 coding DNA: TGTGCCAGCATCGTCCCCGGAGGGTCAAACACAGATACGCAGTATTTT. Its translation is CASIVPGGSNTDTQYF.

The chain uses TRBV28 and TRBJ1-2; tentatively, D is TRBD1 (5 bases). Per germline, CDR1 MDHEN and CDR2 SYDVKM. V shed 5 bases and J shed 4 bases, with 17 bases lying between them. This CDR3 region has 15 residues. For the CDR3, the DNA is TGTGCCAGCAGTCCCGGGACGGAGAACTCCTATGGCTACACCTTC. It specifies CASSPGTENSYGYTF.

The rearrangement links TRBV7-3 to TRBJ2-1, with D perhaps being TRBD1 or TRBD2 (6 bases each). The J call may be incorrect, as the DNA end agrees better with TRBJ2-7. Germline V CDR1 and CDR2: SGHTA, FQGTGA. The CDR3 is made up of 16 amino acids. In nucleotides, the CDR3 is TGTGCCAGCAGCTCGTCCGGCGGGACACGCTACAATGAGCAGTACTTC. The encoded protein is CASSSSGGTRYNEQYF.

CDR3 amino acids: CASSAGRLGTDTQYF. The CDR3, as DNA: TGTGCCAGCAGCGCCGGCCGCCTCGGCACAGATACGCAGTATTTT. The V and J genes are TRBV11-3 and TRBJ2-3; no clear D. Looked up from germline, CDR1 is SGHNT and CDR2 is YENEEA. The length of the CDR3 is 15 residues. V was clipped by 5 bases and J by 1 base, with 13 bases between them.

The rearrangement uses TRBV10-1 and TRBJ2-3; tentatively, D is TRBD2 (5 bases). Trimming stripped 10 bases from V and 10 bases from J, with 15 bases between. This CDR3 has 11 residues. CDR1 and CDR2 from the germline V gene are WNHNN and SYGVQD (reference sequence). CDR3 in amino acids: CANRGGGAQYF. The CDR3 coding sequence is TGCGCCAACCGAGGAGGAGGTGCGCAGTATTTT.

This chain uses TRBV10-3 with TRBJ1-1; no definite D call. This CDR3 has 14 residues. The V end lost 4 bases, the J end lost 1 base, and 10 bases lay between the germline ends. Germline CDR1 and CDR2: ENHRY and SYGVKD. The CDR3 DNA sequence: TGTGCCATCAGTGCATCCACAAGGAACACTGAAGCTTTCTTT. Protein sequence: CAISASTRNTEAFF.

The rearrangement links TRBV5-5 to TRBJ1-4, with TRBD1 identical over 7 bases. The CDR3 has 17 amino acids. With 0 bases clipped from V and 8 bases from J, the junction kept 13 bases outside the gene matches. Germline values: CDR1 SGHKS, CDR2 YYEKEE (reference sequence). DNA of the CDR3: TGTGCCAGCAGCTTGGTTCTTCGGCGACAGGGCGGAGAAAAACTGTTTTTT. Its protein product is CASSLVLRRQGGEKLFF. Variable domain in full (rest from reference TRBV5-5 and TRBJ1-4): DAGVTQSPTHLIKTRGQQVTLRCSPISGHKSVSWYQQVLGQGPQFIFQYYEKEERGRGNFPDRFSARQFPNYSSELNVNALLLGDSALYLCASSLVLRRQGGEKLFFGSGTQLSVL.

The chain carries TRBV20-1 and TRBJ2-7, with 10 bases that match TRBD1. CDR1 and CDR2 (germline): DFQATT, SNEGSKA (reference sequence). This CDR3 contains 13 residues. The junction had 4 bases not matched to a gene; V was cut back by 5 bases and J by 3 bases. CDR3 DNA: TGCAGTGCTCGACAGGGGGCGGTCTACGAGCAGTACTTC. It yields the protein CSARQGAVYEQYF.

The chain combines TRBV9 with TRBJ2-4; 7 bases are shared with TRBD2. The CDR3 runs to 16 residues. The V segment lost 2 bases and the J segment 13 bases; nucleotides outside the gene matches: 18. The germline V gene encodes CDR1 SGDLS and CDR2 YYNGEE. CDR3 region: CASSVPSPREYLGQYF. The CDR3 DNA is TGTGCCAGCAGCGTCCCCAGTCCGCGGGAGTACCTCGGGCAGTACTTC.